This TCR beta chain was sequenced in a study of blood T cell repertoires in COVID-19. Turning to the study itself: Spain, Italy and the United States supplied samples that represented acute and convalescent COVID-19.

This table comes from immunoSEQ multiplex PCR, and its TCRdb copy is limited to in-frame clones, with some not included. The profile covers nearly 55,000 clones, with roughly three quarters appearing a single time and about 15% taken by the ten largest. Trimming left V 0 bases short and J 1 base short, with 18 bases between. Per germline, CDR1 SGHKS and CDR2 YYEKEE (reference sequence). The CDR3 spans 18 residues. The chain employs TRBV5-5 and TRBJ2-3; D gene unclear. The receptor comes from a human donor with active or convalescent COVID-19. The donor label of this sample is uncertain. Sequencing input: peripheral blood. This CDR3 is CASSLVGSRGARTDTQYF. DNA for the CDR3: TGTGCCAGCAGCTTGGTTGGTAGTCGTGGAGCACGCACAGATACGCAGTATTTT.